This is a list of T cell receptor beta chains from one sample in a study of blood T cell repertoires in COVID-19. Some clones are missing from TCRdb's copy, which holds only in-frame ones; the method was immunoSEQ multiplex PCR. The data show roughly 250,000 clones, around 82% seen once. Sequencing was done on a sample of peripheral blood. The origin of the receptors is a human donor with COVID-19, enrolled during active disease. The donor label of this sample is uncertain. The CDR3 runs from the conserved cysteine through the conserved F or W. Fields, in order: J gene, V gene, clone size, D gene, CDR3 DNA, CDR3 protein. The D gene is left open where the match is weak. The size of a clone is reported for some rows only, either as once, few or many, or as a class for expanded clones.

TRBJ2-3 TRBV7-2 . TRBD2 TGTGCCAGCAGCTCGAGGGTGGGAGGGCTGGCAGATACGCAGTATTTT CASSSRVGGLADTQYF
TRBJ1-5 TRBV6-1 . . TGTGCCAGCAGTGAAGTTTGGAGCACAGGGTATCAGCCCCAGCATTTT CASSEVWSTGYQPQHF
TRBJ1-1 TRBV10-3 . . TGTGCCATCAGTGAGTCCAAAGGGGTCTTTGAAGCTTTCTTT CAISESKGVFEAFF
TRBJ2-1 TRBV15 . . TGTGCCACCAGCAGAGCCCGAGGTGAGCAGTTCTTC CATSRARGEQFF
TRBJ1-5 TRBV28 . TRBD1 TGTGCCAGCAACAGGGGCTGGGGCAATCAGCCCCAGCATTTT CASNRGWGNQPQHF
TRBJ1-1 TRBV28 . . TGTGCCAGCAGTTTATTGGAGACGAGGACTGAAGCTTTCTTT CASSLLETRTEAFF
TRBJ2-5 TRBV29-1 few TRBD2 TGCAGCGCTCTAACTAGCGGGAGGGAGACCCAGTACTTC CSALTSGRETQYF
TRBJ1-3 TRBV5-1 . . TGCGCCAGCAGCTTGGGCGGAGACTCTGGAAACACCATATATTTT CASSLGGDSGNTIYF
TRBJ2-3 TRBV18 few TRBD2 TGTGCCAGTTCAGCGGGGTACACAGATACGCAGTATTTT CASSAGYTDTQYF
TRBJ1-6 TRBV9 . . TGTGCCAGCAGCGTATGGGAGGGCCCGGGGAATTCACCCCTCCACTTT CASSVWEGPGNSPLHF
TRBJ2-3 TRBV10-3 once TRBD1 TGTGCCATCAGGGGACAGGGAGGGGCAGATACGCAGTATTTT CAIRGQGGADTQYF
TRBJ1-1 TRBV11-1 . . TGTGCCAGCAGCTTACTCGGCACTGAAGCTTTCTTT CASSLLGTEAFF
TRBJ1-1 TRBV27 . TRBD1 TGTGCCAGCAGTTTATCCACAGGGGAGGCTTTCTTT CASSLSTGEAFF
TRBJ1-5 TRBV6-2/TRBV6-3 . . TGTGCCAGCAGTTACCCGACGGGGAGTCAGCCCCAGCATTTT CASSYPTGSQPQHF